The T cell receptor (beta chain) under discussion was sequenced for a study of T cells in Graves' hyperthyroidism and ophthalmopathy. TCR beta CDR3 sequences were amplified from RNA transcripts. The TCR CDR3 first-round RT-PCR relied on the HTBI primer set. TCRdb called the multiplex PCR reads again in MiXCR, with one record for every CDR3 protein. The data show approximately 600,000 distinct CDR3 sequences, approximately 14% seen once. This CDR3 is 15 amino acids long. Germline lookup yields CDR1 MNHEY and CDR2 SMNVEV (reference sequence). The germline V and J ends were trimmed by 6 bases and 7 bases, with 21 bases remaining between them. Study-level findings and limits: Prediction of ophthalmopathy progression came a median 6.5 months pre-onset.

This clonotype was found many times. No antigen is known for it. The source of this sequence is a woman between 18 and 29 years old with Graves' ophthalmopathy. The sequenced sample was blood. V is TRBV27 and J is TRBJ2-5; tentative D call: TRBD2 (5 bases). Written as DNA, the CDR3 is TGTGCCAGCAGCCCTCAAGCAGGCGCCGAGGGGACCCAGTACTTC. Its translation is CASSPQAGAEGTQYF.